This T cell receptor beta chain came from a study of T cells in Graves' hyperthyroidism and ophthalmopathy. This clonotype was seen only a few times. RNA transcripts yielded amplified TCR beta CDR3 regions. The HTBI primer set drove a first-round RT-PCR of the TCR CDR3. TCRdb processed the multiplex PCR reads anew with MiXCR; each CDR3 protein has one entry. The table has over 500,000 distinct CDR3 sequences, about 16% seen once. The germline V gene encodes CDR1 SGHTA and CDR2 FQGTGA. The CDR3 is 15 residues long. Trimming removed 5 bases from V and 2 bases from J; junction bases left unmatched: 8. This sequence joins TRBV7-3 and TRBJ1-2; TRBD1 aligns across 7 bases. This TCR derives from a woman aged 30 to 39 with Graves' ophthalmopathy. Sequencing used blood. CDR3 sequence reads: CASSPLQQGNYGYTF. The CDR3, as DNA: TGTGCCAGCAGCCCTCTTCAACAGGGGAACTATGGCTACACCTTC. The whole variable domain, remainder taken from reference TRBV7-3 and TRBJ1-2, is GAGVSQTPSNKVTEKGKYVELRCDPISGHTALYWYRQSLGQGPEFLIYFQGTGAADDSGLPNDRFFAVRPEGSVSTLKIQRTERGDSAVYLCASSPLQQGNYGYTFGSGTRLTVV.